Listed here are 11 T cell receptor beta chains from one sample, sequenced in a study of blood T cell repertoires in COVID-19. Repertoires were generated with immunoSEQ multiplex PCR, while TCRdb's copy carries only in-frame clones and drops some. Here the sample spans about 260,000 clones, about 85% being singletons. Sequencing was carried out using peripheral blood. Source of these receptors: a man aged 60 to 69 who had recovered from COVID-19.

V usage is TRBV2 and J usage is TRBJ1-2, with unresolved D. Germline assignment: CDR1 SNHLY and CDR2 FYNNEI. The CDR3 contains 14 residues. V lost 5 bases and J 2 bases, leaving 12 bases between the germline ends. The CDR3 is CASSREAGNYGYTF. The DNA for the CDR3 is TGTGCCAGCAGTCGAGAGGCGGGAAACTATGGCTACACCTTC.

The chain links TRBV2 to TRBJ1-1; D remains ambiguous. V was shortened by 8 bases and J by 5 bases, with 12 bases between the two germline ends. The CDR3 runs 12 residues. Germline CDR1 SNHLY, CDR2 FYNNEI. For the CDR3, the DNA is TGTGCCAGCGTCTACTCAATGACTGAAGCTTTCTTT. This translates into CASVYSMTEAFF.

The chain couples TRBV2 to TRBJ2-3; 12 positions match TRBD2. The CDR3 is 16 amino acids. Germline V gene lookup returns CDR1 SNHLY and CDR2 FYNNEI. V lost 4 bases to trimming and J lost 5 bases; unmatched junction nucleotides: 7. CDR3 sequence reads: CASSGPTSGSGDTQYF. CDR3 nucleotides: TGTGCCAGCAGTGGACCGACTAGCGGGAGTGGAGATACGCAGTATTTT.

The gene calls are TRBV27 and TRBJ2-7; 9 positions match TRBD1. J was trimmed by 7 bases and V by 8 bases; bases with no gene match: 6. Germline V gene sequence: CDR1 MNHEY, CDR2 SMNVEV (reference sequence). The CDR3 covers 12 residues. The CDR3 here is CASGTGRMEQYF. Written as DNA, the CDR3 is TGTGCCAGCGGGACAGGGAGAATGGAGCAGTACTTC.

This clone was seen a single time. The rearrangement links TRBV6-5 to TRBJ2-7; perhaps TRBD1 as D (6 bases). Per germline, CDR1 MNHEY and CDR2 SVGAGI. The germline V and J ends were trimmed by 5 bases and 0 bases, with 14 bases remaining between them. CDR3 size: 15 residues. CDR3 DNA sequence: TGTGCCAGCAGTCCCGACAGGACCTCCTCCTACGAGCAGTACTTC. Protein product: CASSPDRTSSYEQYF.

This chain joins TRBV19 and TRBJ1-1, with D unclear. Germline CDR1 and CDR2: LNHDA and SQIVND (reference sequence). The CDR3 totals 14 residues. The V gene lost 4 bases and the J gene lost 2 bases, with 11 bases spanning the gap. The CDR3 bases are TGTGCCAGTAGTACTGGACGGACTAACACTGAAGCTTTCTTT. It yields the protein CASSTGRTNTEAFF.

The rearrangement links TRBV3-1 (or the pseudogene TRBV3-2) to TRBJ2-7; 8 positions match TRBD1. This CDR3 contains 18 residues. After removal of 0 bases from V and 3 bases from J, the junction contained 13 bases not matched to a gene. The V gene's germline CDR1 is LGHDT and CDR2 YNNKEL (reference sequence). The CDR3 protein is CASSQDDRGSAFVYEQYF. The CDR3 DNA is TGTGCCAGCAGCCAAGATGACAGGGGCAGCGCCTTTGTCTACGAGCAGTACTTC.

This chain uses TRBV11-3 with TRBJ1-1; TRBD1 is a possible D gene (6 bases). Germline loops: CDR1 SGHNT, CDR2 YENEEA. V gave up 4 bases and J gave up 4 bases, with 13 bases separating them. The CDR3 is 14 residues long. CDR3: CASSSVGGLTEAFF. Written as DNA, the CDR3 is TGTGCCAGCAGCTCGGTGGGGGGGCTCACTGAAGCTTTCTTT.

The chain links TRBV2 to TRBJ2-7, with 8 positions matching TRBD1. Germline V gene data show CDR1 as SNHLY and CDR2 as FYNNEI. With 3 bases clipped from V and 5 bases from J, the junction kept 9 bases outside the gene matches. The CDR3 sequence is 15 residues long. In DNA form, the CDR3 reads TGTGCCAGCAGTGACAGGGGGCAGAGAGTGGACGAGCAGTACTTC. This translates into CASSDRGQRVDEQYF. The entire variable domain, with the rest obtained from reference TRBV2 and TRBJ2-7, is as follows: EPEVTQTPSHQVTQMGQEVILRCVPISNHLYFYWYRQILGQKVEFLVSFYNNEISEKSEIFDDQFSVERPDGSNFTLKIRSTKLEDSAMYFCASSDRGQRVDEQYFGPGTRLTVT.

The CDR3 spells CASSRTGGAIEAFF. The CDR3 nucleotides read TGTGCCAGCAGTCGGACAGGGGGCGCGATTGAAGCTTTCTTT. J is TRBJ1-1 and V is TRBV2, with TRBD1 matching over 11 bases. Germline values: CDR1 SNHLY, CDR2 FYNNEI. The V gene end was trimmed by 5 bases and the J gene end by 7 bases; junction bases not matched to a gene: 6. This CDR3 contains 14 residues.

The CDR3 coding sequence is TGTGCCAGCAGCTTACGTTCCTACAATGAGCAGTTCTTC. Residues: CASSLRSYNEQFF. V usage is TRBV7-9 and J usage is TRBJ2-1, with D hard to call. The CDR3 spans 13 residues. Germline V lookup: CDR1 SEHNR, CDR2 FQNEAQ (reference sequence). Trimming pared 2 bases from V and 1 base from J, leaving 3 bases between.